These 25 T cell receptor beta chains originate from one sample sequenced in a study of blood T cell repertoires in COVID-19. This table comes from immunoSEQ multiplex PCR, and its TCRdb copy is limited to in-frame clones, with some not included. Among approximately 400,000 clones listed, roughly 86% were seen once. Sequenced input: PBMCs or T cells enriched from blood (not recorded which). The receptors stem from a man aged 25-45 years who had recovered from COVID-19.

Concerning this clone: The same CDR3 arises from other DNA sequences in this sample as well. This rearrangement joins TRBV5-1 to TRBJ1-2; TRBD1 aligns across 9 bases. The J segment lost 4 bases and the V segment lost 4 bases, leaving 2 bases of the junction unmatched. The CDR3 has 13 residues. CDR1 and CDR2 from the germline V gene are SGHRS and YFSETQ. CDR3 protein: CASSTGQGYGYTF. CDR3 sequence (DNA): TGCGCCAGCAGCACGGGACAGGGCTATGGCTACACCTTC.

The chain uses TRBV7-2 and TRBJ1-5; D perhaps matches TRBD1 (6 bases). The CDR3 has 13 residues. Germline CDR1 SGHTA, CDR2 FQGNSA. V was cut by 0 bases and J by 8 bases, with 8 bases left in between. The CDR3 DNA reads TGTGCCAGCAGCTTAGCATGGGACAAGCCCCAGCATTTT. It yields the protein CASSLAWDKPQHF.

This clone was found once. The V and J genes are TRBV19 and TRBJ2-3; 8 bases map to TRBD2. Per germline, CDR1 LNHDA and CDR2 SQIVND (reference sequence). The CDR3 sequence is 16 residues long. With 3 bases clipped from V and 0 bases from J, the junction kept 5 bases outside the gene matches. The CDR3 DNA follows: TGTGCCAGTAGTATGTCGGGGGGGGGCAGCACAGATACGCAGTATTTT. It specifies CASSMSGGGSTDTQYF.

This clone was counted once. The chain is built from TRBV13 and TRBJ1-5; D might be TRBD1 (5 bases). CDR1 and CDR2 from the germline V gene are PRHDT and FYEKMQ (reference sequence). The CDR3 has 14 amino acids. Deletions cut 2 bases from V and 3 bases from J, with 8 bases between. The CDR3 region is CASSLRGANQPQHF. CDR3 bases: TGTGCCAGCAGCTTAAGGGGTGCCAATCAGCCCCAGCATTTT. The whole variable domain, remainder taken from reference TRBV13 and TRBJ1-5, is AAGVIQSPRHLIKEKRETATLKCYPIPRHDTVYWYQQGPGQDPQFLISFYEKMQSDKGSIPDRFSAQQFSDYHSELNMSSLELGDSALYFCASSLRGANQPQHFGDGTRLSIL.

This clone was found once. The chain uses TRBV7-8 and TRBJ1-2, with D possibly being TRBD1 (5 bases). Germline V gene data show CDR1 as SGHVS and CDR2 as FQNEAQ. The CDR3 length is 19 residues. Trimming shortened V by 2 bases and J by 3 bases, and 25 bases separated the two germline ends. CDR3 residues: CASSLPPSGASGFYYGYTF. The CDR3 nucleotides read TGTGCCAGCAGCTTACCACCCTCCGGTGCGTCAGGGTTTTACTATGGCTACACCTTC.

The chain employs TRBV6-5 and TRBJ1-5; 8 bases are shared with TRBD1. V gave up 6 bases and J gave up 4 bases; unmatched junction bases: 8. CDR1 is MNHEY and CDR2 is SVGAGI in the germline V gene. CDR3 length: 15 amino acids. This CDR3 is CASRRGQGLNQPQHF. As DNA, the CDR3 is TGTGCCAGCAGAAGAGGACAGGGATTAAATCAGCCCCAGCATTTT.

The chain links TRBV19 to TRBJ2-1; 8 bases match TRBD2. V lost 3 bases, J lost 4 bases, and 8 bases stayed unmatched. This CDR3 contains 16 residues. Per germline, CDR1 LNHDA and CDR2 SQIVND (reference sequence). The CDR3 protein is CASSMAGTRDYNEQFF. CDR3 nucleotides: TGTGCCAGTAGTATGGCCGGGACTAGAGATTACAATGAGCAGTTCTTC.

The rearrangement uses TRBV12-5 and TRBJ1-2, with no clear D. The V end was cut by 2 bases, the J end by 5 bases, with 9 bases between. This CDR3 is 13 amino acids long. Germline values: CDR1 LGHNT, CDR2 FRNRAP. The CDR3 is CASGLSPSYGYTF. CDR3 coding DNA: TGTGCTAGTGGTTTGTCCCCCTCTTATGGCTACACCTTC.

J is TRBJ2-2 and V is TRBV6-6; 9 nucleotides align to TRBD2. Germline V lookup: CDR1 MNHNY, CDR2 SVGAGI (reference sequence). Trimming took 5 bases from V and 3 from J; bases not matched to a gene: 16. This CDR3 is built from 19 residues. The chain's CDR3 is CASSPPWGGGARDTGELFF. For the CDR3, the DNA is TGTGCCAGCAGTCCGCCCTGGGGCGGGGGGGCCAGGGACACCGGGGAGCTGTTTTTT.

The rearrangement joins TRBV6-2 or TRBV6-3 to TRBJ2-7; D is perhaps TRBD2 (5 bases). The CDR3 is 14 amino acids. The germline V and J ends were trimmed by 5 bases and 1 base, with 12 bases remaining between them. Germline-derived CDR1 and CDR2 are MNHEY and SVGEGT. The CDR3 loop is CASSQSLGSYEQYF. The CDR3 coding sequence is TGTGCCAGCAGTCAATCACTAGGATCCTACGAGCAGTACTTC.

V and J are TRBV5-1 and TRBJ2-7; no firm D call. This CDR3 has 15 amino acids. V lost 0 bases and J lost 2, with 12 bases in between. Germline V lookup: CDR1 SGHRS, CDR2 YFSETQ. The DNA for the CDR3 is TGCGCCAGCAGCTTGGATTACAGCCGCCCCTACGAGCAGTACTTC. Its translation: CASSLDYSRPYEQYF.

This chain links TRBV6-4 with TRBJ2-1; 9 nucleotides line up with TRBD2. The trim removed 5 bases at V and 5 bases at J, leaving 7 bases unmatched. The CDR3 is made up of 15 amino acids. The germline V gene has CDR1 MRHNA and CDR2 SNTAGT. The CDR3 reads CASSLIAGVNNEQFF. The CDR3 coding sequence is TGTGCCAGCAGTCTTATAGCGGGGGTGAACAATGAGCAGTTCTTC.

The chain has TRBV21-1 and TRBJ1-5. TRBV21-1 is designated a pseudogene. The CDR3 has 15 residues. The CDR3 here is CASPPPKYSNQPQHF. Written as DNA, the CDR3 is TGTGCCAGCCCCCCTCCTAAATATAGCAATCAGCCCCAGCATTTT.

DNA of the CDR3: TGTGCCAGCAGTCCTGGTCCGGGACAGGGAACAGATACGCAGTATTTT. The encoded protein is CASSPGPGQGTDTQYF. The chain carries TRBV27 and TRBJ2-3; 9 bases are shared with TRBD1. The V segment lost 5 bases and the J segment 3 bases; nucleotides outside the gene matches: 9. The CDR3 covers 16 residues. The germline V gene encodes CDR1 MNHEY and CDR2 SMNVEV (reference sequence).

This clone was detected once. Its ends do not fully match the called genes, so a read error is possible. V is TRBV4-2 and J is TRBJ1-1, with D maybe TRBD1 (6 bases). Germline V lookup: CDR1 LGHNA, CDR2 YNFKEQ. The CDR3 is 14 amino acids. CDR3: CAGSRHREGTEAFF. CDR3 in DNA: TGTGCCGGCAGCCGCCACAGGGAGGGCACTGAAGCTTTCTTT.

The rearrangement links TRBV6-2 or TRBV6-3 to TRBJ2-2, with 12 bases identical to TRBD2. The V and J ends lost 6 bases and 7 bases, in that order; junction bases with no gene match: 9. The CDR3 is 16 amino acids. CDR1 and CDR2 from the germline V gene are MNHEY and SVGEGT. CDR3 amino acids: CASSSRTSGDIGELFF. The CDR3 nucleotides read TGTGCCAGCAGCTCCAGGACTAGCGGGGATATCGGGGAGCTGTTTTTT.

Notes on this clone: The sample carries other DNA sequences with the same CDR3. The chain uses TRBV29-1 and TRBJ1-2; unclear D gene. Per the germline V gene, CDR1 is SQVTM and CDR2 is ANQGSEA. The CDR3 runs to 11 residues. The V end lost 4 bases, the J end lost 3 bases, and 6 bases lay between the germline ends. The CDR3 DNA is TGCAGCGTTGGGGGAGACTATGGCTACACCTTC. This encodes CSVGGDYGYTF.

This chain uses TRBV18 with TRBJ1-1; no firm D call. Germline V gene sequence: CDR1 KGHSH, CDR2 LQKENI. Trimming stripped 3 bases from V and 7 bases from J, with 6 bases between. The CDR3 loop spans 11 amino acids. CDR3 sequence: CASSPNNEAFF. In nucleotides, the CDR3 is TGTGCCAGCTCACCTAATAATGAAGCTTTCTTT.

The chain carries TRBV6-1 and TRBJ2-7; D might be TRBD1 (5 bases). CDR1 and CDR2 (germline): MNHNS, SASEGT. V was clipped by 3 bases and J by 3 bases, with 12 bases between them. The CDR3 runs to 14 residues. The CDR3 nucleotides read TGTGCCAGCAGTGATAAGGGGCCCGTCTACGAGCAGTACTTC. Its translation: CASSDKGPVYEQYF.

The count of this clone is one. The rearrangement uses TRBV5-6 and TRBJ1-4, with D unresolved. The CDR3 has 16 amino acids. V was pared by 0 bases and J by 0 bases, with 9 bases between. Germline values: CDR1 SGHDT, CDR2 YYEEEE. The CDR3 loop is CASSLVEEATNEKLFF. The CDR3 bases are TGTGCCAGCAGCTTGGTAGAGGAGGCAACTAATGAAAAACTGTTTTTT.

CDR3 in amino acids: CATSRDRGAGGGATEKLFF. The CDR3 region has the DNA TGTGCCACCAGCAGAGATAGAGGGGCAGGTGGCGGGGCGACAGAAAAACTGTTTTTT. This chain uses TRBV15 with TRBJ1-4; D perhaps matches TRBD1 (5 bases). This CDR3 spans 19 amino acids. Germline-derived CDR1 and CDR2 are LNHNV and YYDKDF (reference sequence). V was cut by 0 bases and J by 8 bases, with 25 bases left in between. The full variable domain, with the rest looked up from reference TRBV15 and TRBJ1-4, is DAMVIQNPRYQVTQFGKPVTLSCSQTLNHNVMYWYQQKSSQAPKLLFHYYDKDFNNEADTPDNFQSRRPNTSFCFLDIRSPGLGDTAMYLCATSRDRGAGGGATEKLFFGSGTQLSVL.

This chain joins TRBV9 and TRBJ1-6, with TRBD1 matching 8 bases. The V segment lost 5 bases and the J segment 12 bases; nucleotides outside the gene matches: 10. Per germline, CDR1 SGDLS and CDR2 YYNGEE. The length of the CDR3 is 14 residues. CDR3 region: CASSDGQGLIPLHF. In DNA, the CDR3 is TGTGCCAGCAGTGACGGACAGGGATTGATACCCCTCCACTTT.

The J gene is TRBJ2-5, the V gene TRBV12-5; 11 nucleotides align to TRBD1. Germline assignment: CDR1 LGHNT and CDR2 FRNRAP. This CDR3 is 16 amino acids long. V was clipped by 5 bases and J by 3 bases; unmatched bases: 8. The CDR3 nucleotides are TGTGCTAGTGGTGGCACCGGGACAGGGGGAGAAGAGACCCAGTACTTC. Its translation: CASGGTGTGGEETQYF.

This clone was picked up one time. This sequence joins TRBV18 and TRBJ2-1; 7 bases are shared with TRBD1. Germline loops: CDR1 KGHSH, CDR2 LQKENI. The CDR3 runs 14 residues. The ends lost 5 bases at V and 1 base at J; junction bases unmatched: 2. The CDR3 region has the DNA TGTGCCAGCTCAGAGGACAGGTCCTACAATGAGCAGTTCTTC. Encoded protein: CASSEDRSYNEQFF.

This clone occurred once. The rearrangement joins TRBV7-9 to TRBJ2-2, with D tentatively TRBD1 (6 bases). The germline V gene has CDR1 SEHNR and CDR2 FQNEAQ (reference sequence). The V gene lost 1 base and the J gene lost 7 bases, with 10 bases spanning the gap. This CDR3 is built from 14 residues. The CDR3 region has the DNA TGTGCCAGCAGCTTAGACACAGGGCACGGGGAGCTGTTTTTT. Translated: CASSLDTGHGELFF.